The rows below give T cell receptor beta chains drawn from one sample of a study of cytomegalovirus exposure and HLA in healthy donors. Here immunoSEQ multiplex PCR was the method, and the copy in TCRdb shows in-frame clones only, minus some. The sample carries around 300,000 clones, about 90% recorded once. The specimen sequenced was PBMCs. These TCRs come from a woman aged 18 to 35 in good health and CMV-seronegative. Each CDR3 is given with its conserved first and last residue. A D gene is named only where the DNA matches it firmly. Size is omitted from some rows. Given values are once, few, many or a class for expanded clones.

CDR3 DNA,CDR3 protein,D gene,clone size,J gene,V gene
TGTGCCAGCTCACCCGGACAGGAACCTTCCTACGAGCAGTACTTC,CASSPGQEPSYEQYF,TRBD1,NA,TRBJ2-7,TRBV18
TGTGCCAGCAGTTACTCGAAGCCAGGTGGAGGCACTGAAGCTTTCTTT,CASSYSKPGGGTEAFF,NA,NA,TRBJ1-1,TRBV6-5
TGTGCCAGCGGGGCCCCCTCTAAAATAGATACGCAGTATTTT,CASGAPSKIDTQYF,NA,NA,TRBJ2-3,TRBV7-9
TGCGCCAGCAGCTTCGGGGTTCCCGCGGCAGATACGCAGTATTTT,CASSFGVPAADTQYF,NA,NA,TRBJ2-3,TRBV5-1
TGCGCCAGCAGCCTCGGAGAGAGATCCGGGACTAGCGGGGGGGGCACCTACGAGCAGTACTTC,CASSLGERSGTSGGGTYEQYF,TRBD2,NA,TRBJ2-7,TRBV4-1
TGTGCCAGCAGTTACTCGAGCTCTGGAAACACCATATATTTT,CASSYSSSGNTIYF,NA,NA,TRBJ1-3,TRBV6-5
TGTGCCACCAGCAGAGAGTTAGCGAGGCTCAATGAGCAGTTCTTC,CATSRELARLNEQFF,NA,NA,TRBJ2-1,TRBV15
TGTGCCAGTTGTAGGACAGTCGGCTCTGGAAACACCATATATTTT,CASCRTVGSGNTIYF,NA,NA,TRBJ1-3,TRBV6-6
TGCGCCAGCAGCTTGGGTGGGACTAGCTTGGGAGATACGCAGTATTTT,CASSLGGTSLGDTQYF,TRBD2,once,TRBJ2-3,TRBV5-1
TGTGCCAGCAGCCAAGGTGGCGGGGGGTTGAAATACAATGAGCAGTTCTTC,CASSQGGGGLKYNEQFF,TRBD2,NA,TRBJ2-1,TRBV4-2
TGTGCCAGCAGCGGGCCGGGACAAGCAACCTACGAGCAGTACTTC,CASSGPGQATYEQYF,NA,NA,TRBJ2-7,TRBV9
TGTGCCAGCAGCTTAGGCGATAGCGGGGGGGCAGAGACCCAGTACTTC,CASSLGDSGGAETQYF,TRBD2,NA,TRBJ2-5,TRBV7-6
TGTGCCAGCAGCCCACTTCAGGGTCTAGGCGGCTACACCTTC,CASSPLQGLGGYTF,NA,NA,TRBJ1-2,TRBV6-1
TGTGCCAGCGGGGGGGCTTCTGGGGCCAACGTCCTGACTTTC,CASGGASGANVLTF,NA,NA,TRBJ2-6,TRBV2
TGTGCCAGCAGCACGGGGGACAGTAACAATGAGCAGTTCTTC,CASSTGDSNNEQFF,NA,NA,TRBJ2-1,TRBV7-8
TGTGCCAGCAGTTCGCAGGGGGCCCGAAACACCATATATTTT,CASSSQGARNTIYF,TRBD1,NA,TRBJ1-3,TRBV6-6
TGTGCCAGCAGCTTAGGGTTTAGCGGGGGTCCGTACACAGATACGCAGTATTTT,CASSLGFSGGPYTDTQYF,TRBD2,NA,TRBJ2-3,TRBV7-2
TGTGCCAGCAGTGAAGGGTCTAACTACAATGAGCAGTTCTTC,CASSEGSNYNEQFF,NA,NA,TRBJ2-1,TRBV2
TGTGCCAGCAATCGGGACAGGTTCACAGATACGCAGTATTTT,CASNRDRFTDTQYF,TRBD1,NA,TRBJ2-3,TRBV6-1
TGTGCCAGCAGCGAACCTACAGGGTGGAACACTGAAGCTTTCTTT,CASSEPTGWNTEAFF,NA,NA,TRBJ1-1,TRBV9
TGTGCCAGCAGCTTGGAGCAGGGGAGTGGAAACACCATATATTTT,CASSLEQGSGNTIYF,NA,few,TRBJ1-3,TRBV5-4
TGTGCCTGGACCCGAGAAAGCTACGAGCAGTACTTC,CAWTRESYEQYF,NA,NA,TRBJ2-7,TRBV30
TGTGCCAGCAGTCGACAGGGGAATTATGGCTACACCTTC,CASSRQGNYGYTF,TRBD1,NA,TRBJ1-2,TRBV6-5
TGTGCCAGCAGTGAACAGGGGGCAGGGCAGCCCCAGCATTTT,CASSEQGAGQPQHF,TRBD1,NA,TRBJ1-5,TRBV6-1
TGTGCCAGCAGCTTATACGACAGGGATGACATTCAGTACTTC,CASSLYDRDDIQYF,TRBD1,NA,TRBJ2-4,TRBV11-2
TGTGCCATCAGTGAGTCAGCAACAGGGACCTATGGCTACACCTTC,CAISESATGTYGYTF,NA,NA,TRBJ1-2,TRBV10-3
TGCAGCGCGGACGGGGGAAGCACAGATACGCAGTATTTT,CSADGGSTDTQYF,NA,NA,TRBJ2-3,TRBV29-1
TGTGCCAGCAGCCGACAAAGACAAAACACTGAAGCTTTCTTT,CASSRQRQNTEAFF,NA,NA,TRBJ1-1,TRBV4-2
TGTGCTAGTGGGTCGGGACAAGGGCCACCCGGCGGTACTGAAGCTTTCTTT,CASGSGQGPPGGTEAFF,NA,NA,TRBJ1-1,TRBV12-5
TGTGCCAGCAGCTTGGCAGGGGGGAATTCCAATGAGCAGTTCTTC,CASSLAGGNSNEQFF,NA,once,TRBJ2-1,TRBV5-4
TGTGCCAGCAGCGCCTCAGATACGCAGTATTTT,CASSASDTQYF,NA,NA,TRBJ2-3,TRBV9
TGTGCCAGCATCCTACTAGCGGGGGGTCCCGATACGCAGTATTTT,CASILLAGGPDTQYF,TRBD2,few,TRBJ2-3,TRBV2
TGCAGCGTTGCGGACAGGATATTCCCAGAGACCCAGTACTTC,CSVADRIFPETQYF,TRBD1,NA,TRBJ2-5,TRBV29-1
TGTGCCAGCAGTTTGGATACAGGGAGACGGGATGAAAAACTGTTTTTT,CASSLDTGRRDEKLFF,NA,once,TRBJ1-4,TRBV28
TGTGCCAGCAGCTTAGGCGTCGGACAGGGATCGAACACTGAAGCTTTCTTT,CASSLGVGQGSNTEAFF,TRBD1,NA,TRBJ1-1,TRBV13
TGTGCCAGCAGTTACGATTCTACAGGGGGCACTGAAGCTTTCTTT,CASSYDSTGGTEAFF,TRBD1,NA,TRBJ1-1,TRBV6-5
TGTGCCAGCAGCTTAGGCCCGGGACTGAGCTACGAGCAGTACTTC,CASSLGPGLSYEQYF,NA,NA,TRBJ2-7,TRBV7-2
TGTGCCAGCAGTTTATGGGGACTAGCGGGGGACCGTCAAGAGACCCAGTACTTC,CASSLWGLAGDRQETQYF,TRBD2,once,TRBJ2-5,TRBV27
TGTGCCAGCATCAACTCCGACAGGGGGTTCTATGGCTACACCTTC,CASINSDRGFYGYTF,TRBD1,NA,TRBJ1-2,TRBV7-9
TGCGCCAGCAGCCAAGCCGGGACAGGGGGCGGCTACACCTTC,CASSQAGTGGGYTF,TRBD1,NA,TRBJ1-2,TRBV4-1
TGTGCCAGCAGTGGACTAGCGGGGGGCAGCACAGATACGCAGTATTTT,CASSGLAGGSTDTQYF,TRBD2,NA,TRBJ2-3,TRBV2